The 31 T cell receptor beta chains below come from one sample, sequenced in a study of siplizumab effects on memory and regulatory T cells. The protocol was immunoSEQ multiplex PCR, while the TCRdb copy is restricted to in-frame clones and leaves out a portion. Of 60,000 to 70,000 clones in the sample, approximately 89% were seen once. The sample taken for sequencing was Tregs sorted from blood. The receptors were gathered from a human donor in good health.

The chain carries TRBV2 and TRBJ2-7; 9 nucleotides align to TRBD1. This CDR3 has 15 residues. Losses at the gene ends were 6 bases for V and 0 bases for J; bases not matched to a gene: 6. The germline V gene has CDR1 SNHLY and CDR2 FYNNEI. The CDR3 region has the DNA TGTGCCAGCAGACACCGGGACAGGGACTCCTACGAGCAGTACTTC. It translates to CASRHRDRDSYEQYF.

This rearrangement joins TRBV4-2 to TRBJ1-2; 8 bases match TRBD1. J lost 4 bases, V lost 1 base, and 5 bases had no gene match. Germline lookup yields CDR1 LGHNA and CDR2 YNFKEQ. The CDR3 loop spans 15 amino acids. The CDR3 DNA reads as TGTGCCAGCAGCCAAGCAGGGGGCGACCCCTATGGCTACACCTTC. Protein sequence: CASSQAGGDPYGYTF.

The table lists this clone with a count of one. V and J are TRBV6-1 and TRBJ2-1; TRBD2 aligns across 9 bases. Per germline, CDR1 MNHNS and CDR2 SASEGT. V trimming: 7 bases; J trimming: 5 bases; junction bases outside the gene matches: 9. CDR3 length: 15 residues. CDR3 bases: TGTGCCAGCACCCAAATAGCGGGAGTCCACAATGAGCAGTTCTTC. It is translated as CASTQIAGVHNEQFF.

The CDR3 sequence is CAISLGGANSPLHF. Here the CDR3 DNA reads TGTGCCATCAGTCTCGGGGGGGCCAATTCACCCCTCCACTTT. This chain links TRBV10-3 with TRBJ1-6, with D possibly TRBD1 on 6 matching bases. Trimming removed 5 bases from V and 7 bases from J, with 12 bases in between. This CDR3 spans 14 amino acids. Germline V gene sequence: CDR1 ENHRY, CDR2 SYGVKD.

V usage is TRBV19 and J usage is TRBJ2-7, with D unresolved. This CDR3 is 13 amino acids long. The germline CDR1 and CDR2 sequences are LNHDA and SQIVND (reference sequence). Deletions cut 3 bases from V and 3 bases from J, with 9 bases between. The CDR3 DNA reads as TGTGCCAGTAGTATGAACGAGAACTACGAGCAGTACTTC. Protein product: CASSMNENYEQYF.

The rearrangement uses TRBV27 and TRBJ2-6, with 9 bases fitting TRBD1. This CDR3 comprises 16 residues. The trim removed 9 bases at V and 0 bases at J, leaving 6 bases unmatched. Germline V gene sequence: CDR1 MNHEY, CDR2 SMNVEV (reference sequence). This chain's CDR3 is CASRDRAHSGANVLTF. The CDR3 DNA reads as TGTGCCAGTAGGGACAGGGCGCACTCTGGGGCCAACGTCCTGACTTTC.

This clone was recorded only once. This chain uses TRBV30 with TRBJ2-5, with TRBD1 matching over 8 bases. The end of the DNA aligns better with TRBJ2-7, so the J call may be wrong. The CDR3 has 13 amino acids. Germline lookup yields CDR1 GTSNPN and CDR2 SVGIG (reference sequence). The CDR3 sequence is CAWNTGQGYEQYF. Written as DNA, the CDR3 is TGTGCCTGGAATACTGGACAGGGCTACGAGCAGTACTTC.

The rearrangement uses TRBV28 and TRBJ2-1; D remains unclear. The CDR3 is 12 residues long. In germline, CDR1 is MDHEN, CDR2 SYDVKM. The V gene lost 6 bases and the J gene lost 5 bases, with 8 bases spanning the gap. The CDR3 loop is CASSLLHNEQFF. The CDR3 DNA reads TGTGCCAGCAGCCTACTCCACAATGAGCAGTTCTTC. Complete variable domain (other parts from reference TRBV28 and TRBJ2-1): DVKVTQSSRYLVKRTGEKVFLECVQDMDHENMFWYRQDPGLGLRLIYFSYDVKMKEKGDIPEGYSVSREKKERFSLILESASTNQTSMYLCASSLLHNEQFFGPGTRLTVL.

The chain is built from TRBV28 and TRBJ2-7; 7 bases fit TRBD2. V lost 3 bases, J lost 2 bases, and 4 bases stayed unmatched. Germline V gene data show CDR1 as MDHEN and CDR2 as SYDVKM. The CDR3 covers 14 residues. The CDR3 region has the DNA TGTGCCAGCAGTTTTAGAAGCGGGACCTACGAGCAGTACTTC. This codes for CASSFRSGTYEQYF. The complete variable domain, with remaining parts taken from reference TRBV28 and TRBJ2-7, reads DVKVTQSSRYLVKRTGEKVFLECVQDMDHENMFWYRQDPGLGLRLIYFSYDVKMKEKGDIPEGYSVSREKKERFSLILESASTNQTSMYLCASSFRSGTYEQYFGPGTRLTVT.

The chain joins TRBV29-1 to TRBJ1-3; D is unresolved. Trimming stripped 3 bases from V and 0 bases from J, with 12 bases between. The CDR3 has 15 amino acids. Per germline, CDR1 SQVTM and CDR2 ANQGSEA. The CDR3 DNA is TGCAGCGTTGAGGTGGGCATTTACTCTGGAAACACCATATATTTT. This translates into CSVEVGIYSGNTIYF.

This chain joins TRBV6-1 and TRBJ2-7; 15 bases are shared with TRBD2. The CDR3 loop spans 15 amino acids. CDR1 MNHNS and CDR2 SASEGT come from the germline V gene. Unmatched junction bases numbered 4, after V lost 6 bases and J lost 4 bases. The CDR3 loop is CASRGLAGGMYEQYF. CDR3 DNA sequence: TGTGCCAGCAGAGGACTAGCGGGAGGGATGTACGAGCAGTACTTC.

This rearrangement joins TRBV9 to TRBJ1-2; 9 bases agree with TRBD1. V lost 2 bases, J lost 2 bases, and 1 base stayed unmatched. The length of the CDR3 is 14 residues. Germline CDR1 and CDR2: SGDLS and YYNGEE. CDR3 sequence: CASSVGQGNYGYTF. The CDR3 bases are TGTGCCAGCAGCGTGGGACAGGGCAACTATGGCTACACCTTC.

The rearrangement links TRBV19 to TRBJ2-3; 8 positions match TRBD2. The CDR3 spans 15 residues. CDR1 and CDR2 from the germline V gene are LNHDA and SQIVND (reference sequence). V trimming: 5 bases; J trimming: 3 bases; junction bases outside the gene matches: 7. The chain's CDR3 is CASSRPGLGTDTQYF. CDR3 DNA: TGTGCCAGTAGTCGCCCGGGACTAGGAACAGATACGCAGTATTTT.

The gene calls are TRBV7-9 and TRBJ1-3; the D is unclear. The CDR3 is 12 residues long. Germline-derived CDR1 and CDR2 are SEHNR and FQNEAQ (reference sequence). V shed 4 bases and J shed 4 bases, with 5 bases lying between them. CDR3 protein: CASSSTGNTIYF. CDR3 sequence (DNA): TGTGCCAGCAGCTCGACAGGAAACACCATATATTTT.

The chain combines TRBV6-5 with TRBJ1-2; possible D gene TRBD1, 6 bases. Germline V lookup: CDR1 MNHEY, CDR2 SVGAGI. Trimming removed 7 bases at V and 2 bases at J, with 11 bases between. The CDR3 covers 13 residues. CDR3 in DNA: TGTGCCAGCACCCGGACAGCAAACTATGGCTACACCTTC. It encodes CASTRTANYGYTF.

The chain links TRBV28 to TRBJ1-5; TRBD1 matches at 8 bases. Germline V gene data show CDR1 as MDHEN and CDR2 as SYDVKM. The ends lost 5 bases at V and 6 bases at J; junction bases unmatched: 6. This CDR3 is built from 14 residues. Here the CDR3 DNA reads TGTGCCAGCAGTCTGACAGGGGTGGTTCAGCCCCAGCATTTT. It codes for CASSLTGVVQPQHF.

The chain carries TRBV6-1 and TRBJ2-1; D may be TRBD1 or TRBD2 (5 bases each). The germline V gene encodes CDR1 MNHNS and CDR2 SASEGT. This CDR3 has 16 amino acids. The germline V and J ends were trimmed by 4 bases and 5 bases, with 18 bases remaining between them. CDR3 nucleotides: TGTGCCAGCAGTGGAGAAACCGGGACGAACAACAATGAGCAGTTCTTC. The encoded protein is CASSGETGTNNNEQFF.

The chain couples TRBV5-1 to TRBJ2-3, with D tentatively TRBD2 (5 bases). Trimming stripped 0 bases from V and 1 base from J, with 12 bases between. This CDR3 spans 16 amino acids. Germline V gene data show CDR1 as SGHRS and CDR2 as YFSETQ. CDR3 DNA sequence: TGCGCCAGCAGCTTGGCCACGCTAGCTGGCACAGATACGCAGTATTTT. Amino acid sequence: CASSLATLAGTDTQYF.

This chain connects TRBV5-8 to TRBJ2-3; no definite D call. This CDR3 is 14 amino acids long. Germline assignment: CDR1 SGHTS and CDR2 YDEGEE. With 0 bases removed from V and 4 bases from J, the gap between germline ends came to 9 bases. CDR3 region: CASSLGVNADTQYF. The CDR3 region has the DNA TGTGCCAGCAGCTTGGGGGTTAACGCAGATACGCAGTATTTT. Together with reference TRBV5-8 and TRBJ2-3, the CDR3 gives the full variable domain: EAGVTQSPTHLIKTRGQQATLRCSPISGHTSVYWYQQALGLGLQFLLWYDEGEERNRGNFPPRFSGRQFPNYSSELNVNALELEDSALYLCASSLGVNADTQYFGPGTRLTVL.

The gene calls are TRBV5-1 and TRBJ2-5; 7 bases align to TRBD2. This CDR3 has 16 amino acids. Germline lookup yields CDR1 SGHRS and CDR2 YFSETQ. J lost 5 bases, V lost 4 bases, and 14 bases had no gene match. The CDR3 protein is CASSPIGEGRAETQYF. In DNA form, the CDR3 reads TGCGCCAGCAGCCCAATCGGGGAGGGGAGAGCGGAGACCCAGTACTTC. Complete variable domain (other parts from reference TRBV5-1 and TRBJ2-5): KAGVTQTPRYLIKTRGQQVTLSCSPISGHRSVSWYQQTPGQGLQFLFEYFSETQRNKGNFPGRFSGRQFSNSRSEMNVSTLELGDSALYLCASSPIGEGRAETQYFGPGTRLLVL.

V usage is TRBV29-1 and J usage is TRBJ2-2; 8 bases align to TRBD2. CDR1 SQVTM and CDR2 ANQGSEA come from the germline V gene. This CDR3 spans 13 amino acids. V lost 6 bases to trimming and J lost 3 bases; unmatched junction nucleotides: 3. DNA of the CDR3: TGCAGCGTCCCAGCGGGGGACACCGGGGAGCTGTTTTTT. Its protein is CSVPAGDTGELFF.

The gene calls are TRBV6-5 and TRBJ1-4; 7 bases are a match to TRBD1. Per the germline V gene, CDR1 is MNHEY and CDR2 is SVGAGI. The CDR3 spans 16 residues. The V segment lost 1 base and the J segment 5 bases; nucleotides outside the gene matches: 7. CDR3 sequence (DNA): TGTGCCAGCAGTTACTTGGGGGGACAGAGAAATGAAAAACTGTTTTTT. Its protein product is CASSYLGGQRNEKLFF.

This chain joins TRBV5-4 and TRBJ2-7; weak D call: TRBD2 (7 bases). The V gene's germline CDR1 is SGHNT and CDR2 YYREEE (reference sequence). This CDR3 is 17 amino acids long. The ends were cut back, 5 bases at V and 3 bases at J, with 24 bases in the middle. The CDR3 loop reads CASSLGGAGTQLYEQYF. The CDR3 nucleotides read TGTGCCAGCAGTCTTGGGGGGGCCGGGACACAGCTCTACGAGCAGTACTTC. The full variable domain, completed using reference TRBV5-4 and TRBJ2-7, is ETGVTQSPTHLIKTRGQQVTLRCSSQSGHNTVSWYQQALGQGPQFIFQYYREEENGRGNFPPRFSGLQFPNYSSELNVNALELDDSALYLCASSLGGAGTQLYEQYFGPGTRLTVT.

The V call is TRBV30, the J call TRBJ2-7; 7 bases map to TRBD1. Germline-derived CDR1 and CDR2 are GTSNPN and SVGIG (reference sequence). CDR3 length: 11 amino acids. J lost 9 bases, V lost 7 bases, and 9 bases had no gene match. CDR3 region: CAYGQAYRQYF. CDR3 nucleotides: TGTGCCTACGGACAGGCGTATAGGCAGTACTTC.

The rearrangement uses TRBV19 and TRBJ2-5; no reliable D call. CDR3 length: 11 residues. V was pared by 5 bases and J by 5 bases, with 6 bases between. Germline-derived CDR1 and CDR2 are LNHDA and SQIVND (reference sequence). DNA of the CDR3: TGTGCCAGTAGTTCCAGCGAGACCCAGTACTTC. This codes for CASSSSETQYF.

The table lists this clone with a few counts. The chain couples TRBV2 to TRBJ1-5; TRBD1 matches 7 bases. J lost 3 bases, V lost 8 bases, and 7 bases had no gene match. Germline V gene lookup returns CDR1 SNHLY and CDR2 FYNNEI. The CDR3 totals 14 residues. CDR3 bases: TGTGCCAGCTCGAAGGGGGCTAACAATCAGCCCCAGCATTTT. Amino acid sequence: CASSKGANNQPQHF.

The rearrangement joins TRBV6-1 to TRBJ1-2; 9 bases fit TRBD1. Germline V gives CDR1 MNHNS, CDR2 SASEGT. V lost 8 bases to trimming and J lost 6 bases; unmatched junction nucleotides: 7. The CDR3 runs to 13 residues. The CDR3: CASVGQGGDGYTF. CDR3 bases: TGTGCCAGCGTGGGACAGGGCGGCGATGGCTACACCTTC.

The rearrangement joins TRBV27 to TRBJ1-5, with D possibly being TRBD1 (5 bases). This CDR3 is built from 14 residues. CDR1 is MNHEY, CDR2 SMNVEV, per germline (reference sequence). V lost 5 bases and J lost 0, with 8 bases in between. The CDR3 DNA is TGTGCCAGCAGTCCAGGGTATAGCAATCAGCCCCAGCATTTT. Translated, it gives CASSPGYSNQPQHF.

The chain couples TRBV30 to TRBJ1-5; D is uncertain. Germline CDR1 and CDR2: GTSNPN and SVGIG (reference sequence). This CDR3 region has 13 residues. V was shortened by 4 bases and J by 3 bases, with 10 bases between the two germline ends. The CDR3: CAWTERYNQPQHF. In DNA form, the CDR3 reads TGTGCCTGGACCGAACGGTACAATCAGCCCCAGCATTTT.

This clone appeared a single time. The V and J genes are TRBV28 and TRBJ2-5; D call uncertain. Between the trimmed V and J ends, which lost 6 bases and 2 bases, there was a span of 10 bases. The CDR3 is 13 amino acids. CDR1 is MDHEN, CDR2 SYDVKM, per germline. CDR3: CASSPARQETQYF. The CDR3 DNA reads TGTGCCAGCAGCCCCGCCAGGCAAGAGACCCAGTACTTC.

This sequence joins TRBV14 and TRBJ2-3; the D gene could be TRBD1 or TRBD2 (5 bases each). The germline V gene has CDR1 SGHDN and CDR2 FVKESK. With 5 bases removed from V and 2 bases from J, the gap between germline ends came to 14 bases. CDR3 length: 15 amino acids. This CDR3 reads CASSEGYGTTDTQYF. The CDR3 nucleotides are TGTGCCAGCAGCGAAGGGTACGGGACCACAGATACGCAGTATTTT.